The clone carrying this T cell receptor beta chain turned up a few times. V was cut by 4 bases and J by 4 bases, with 16 bases left in between. This CDR3 region has 15 residues. The germline V gene has CDR1 LGHNA and CDR2 YSLEER. The record originates from a study of cytomegalovirus exposure and HLA in healthy donors. 60 Vbeta and 13 Jbeta primers were used in PCR. TCRdb's copy holds only in-frame clones and misses some; the assay was immunoSEQ multiplex PCR. The repertoire includes roughly 130,000 clones, roughly 72% of them detected once, and less than 2% sits in the top ten. V is TRBV4-3 and J is TRBJ1-1; perhaps TRBD1 as D (5 bases). The TCR was taken from a man between 35 and 55 years old in good health and CMV-seronegative. Sequencing was done on a sample of PBMCs. Here the CDR3 reads CASSRVYSGSTEAFF. The CDR3 DNA follows: TGCGCCAGCAGCCGCGTTTACTCAGGGTCCACTGAAGCTTTCTTT.